This entry features one T cell receptor beta chain sequence. Germline is not matched at one junction end, which may reflect a read error. These data originate in a study of blood T cell repertoires in COVID-19. Study-level background: COVID-19 samples from acute and convalescent phases originated in the United States, Italy and Spain.

Here immunoSEQ multiplex PCR was the method, and the copy in TCRdb shows in-frame clones only, minus some. The sample has 250,000 to 350,000 clones, less than 85% seen once. The CDR3 loop spans 18 amino acids. Per germline, CDR1 SSHAT and CDR2 FNYEAQ (reference sequence). Patients from Seattle were sampled longitudinally, starting during active infection. The chain recombines TRBV7-7 with TRBJ1-4; D might be TRBD1 (5 bases). This TCR was recovered from a human donor with COVID-19, enrolled during active disease. The donor label of this sample is uncertain. Sequenced: peripheral blood. CDR3 sequence reads: CASSFSSEGAAANEKLFF. CDR3 DNA sequence: TGTGCTAGCAGCTTCTCTTCTGAAGGGGCTGCGGCTAATGAAAAACTGTTTTTT.